This T cell receptor (beta chain) was profiled in a study of CD8 T cells in Susac syndrome. Peripheral blood CD8+ and CD4+ T cells were profiled by TCR beta sequencing. Reverse transcription used about 0.5 to 1 ug RNA and random hexamers. TCRdb redid the calling of the immunoSEQ multiplex PCR reads with MiXCR, one entry per CDR3 protein. The repertoire holds 100,000 to 150,000 distinct CDR3 sequences, with 90% to 95% as singletons. CDR1 MNHEY and CDR2 SMNVEV come from the germline V gene (reference sequence). Trimming took 8 bases from V and 1 from J, leaving 17 bases between them. CDR3 size: 15 residues.

The sequenced sample consisted of CD4+ T cells from PBMCs. The TCR originated in a human donor in good health. The chain uses TRBV27 and TRBJ1-1, with D unresolved. The CDR3 spells CASGWTAPANTEAFF. The CDR3 DNA follows: TGTGCCAGCGGCTGGACGGCCCCTGCGAACACTGAAGCTTTCTTT.